One sample yielded the 23 T cell receptor beta chains listed below, sequenced in a study of T cells after yellow fever vaccination. TCRdb used MiXCR to reprocess the 5' RACE reads, holding one entry per CDR3 protein. The sample holds a few hundred thousand distinct CDR3 sequences, around 9.3% seen once. This sample comprised CD4+ T cells sorted from PBMCs, obtained 5 days after the yellow fever booster vaccination. The receptors stem from a man aged 18 to 29 who received the YFV17D yellow fever vaccine.

The chain is built from TRBV9 and TRBJ2-3, with D perhaps TRBD1 or TRBD2 (6 bases each). CDR3 length: 17 amino acids. With 4 bases removed from V and 2 bases from J, the gap between germline ends came to 20 bases. CDR1 is SGDLS, CDR2 YYNGEE, per germline. In nucleotides, the CDR3 is TGTGCCAGCAGCTTCGAGACGACCGGGGGCCTCACAGATACGCAGTATTTT. Translating gives CASSFETTGGLTDTQYF.

The chain links TRBV10-3 to TRBJ2-2; D gene ambiguous. This CDR3 has 15 residues. Germline CDR1 and CDR2: ENHRY and SYGVKD. Trimming pared 1 base from V and 7 bases from J, leaving 13 bases between. CDR3 nucleotide sequence: TGTGCCATCAGTGAGTTAAAGGGCGGTGTCGGGGAGCTGTTTTTT. The encoded protein is CAISELKGGVGELFF.

The genes are TRBV5-5 and TRBJ1-4; the match to TRBD1 covers 7 bases. Losses at the gene ends were 2 bases for V and 7 bases for J; bases not matched to a gene: 8. This CDR3 has 15 residues. Looked up from germline, CDR1 is SGHKS and CDR2 is YYEKEE (reference sequence). The CDR3 region is CASSFEYRGGEKLFF. DNA for the CDR3: TGTGCCAGCAGCTTCGAATACAGGGGAGGTGAAAAACTGTTTTTT.

V is TRBV7-2 and J is TRBJ1-2; the D is unclear. The V end was cut by 5 bases, the J end by 1 base, with 11 bases between. The CDR3 covers 14 residues. Germline lookup yields CDR1 SGHTA and CDR2 FQGNSA. The DNA for the CDR3 is TGTGCCAGCAGCGACCGGGCTAATAACTATGGCTACACCTTC. Its translation: CASSDRANNYGYTF.

The rearrangement links TRBV18 to TRBJ2-5; D gene uncertain. The V gene's germline CDR1 is KGHSH and CDR2 LQKENI. The CDR3 extends over 13 amino acids. The ends were cut back, 2 bases at V and 2 bases at J, with 6 bases in the middle. The CDR3 sequence is CASSPNEQETQYF. The CDR3, as DNA: TGTGCCAGCTCACCAAACGAGCAAGAGACCCAGTACTTC.

The table lists this clonotype with a few counts. The chain has TRBV7-8 and TRBJ2-7; 8 bases match TRBD2. Losses at the gene ends were 4 bases for V and 6 bases for J; bases not matched to a gene: 11. Germline lookup yields CDR1 SGHVS and CDR2 FQNEAQ. The CDR3 is 15 residues long. This CDR3 reads CASSSESGGMGEQYV. CDR3 sequence (DNA): TGTGCCAGCAGCTCCGAGAGCGGGGGCATGGGCGAGCAGTACGTC.

This clonotype was detected a few times. The V and J genes are TRBV7-9 and TRBJ2-7, with 10 bases fitting TRBD1. CDR3 length: 14 amino acids. Trimming at V came to 7 bases and at J to 2 bases, leaving 5 bases not matched to a gene. CDR1 is SEHNR, CDR2 FQNEAQ, per germline (reference sequence). The CDR3: CASNFGQGAYEQYF. In DNA form, the CDR3 reads TGTGCCAGCAATTTCGGACAGGGGGCCTACGAGCAGTACTTC.

This chain uses TRBV20-1 with TRBJ2-5; the match to TRBD2 covers 14 bases. CDR3 length: 17 residues. V shed 0 bases and J 5 bases; nucleotides not matched to a gene: 8. Per the germline V gene, CDR1 is DFQATT and CDR2 is SNEGSKA (reference sequence). The CDR3 sequence is CSARDATSGGAWETQYF. The CDR3 nucleotides are TGCAGTGCTAGAGATGCGACTAGCGGGGGGGCCTGGGAGACCCAGTACTTC.

This clonotype occurred a few times. V usage is TRBV7-2 and J usage is TRBJ1-1; TRBD1 is a possible D gene (6 bases). Germline-derived CDR1 and CDR2 are SGHTA and FQGNSA. The CDR3 covers 15 residues. V gave up 6 bases and J gave up 1 base, with 15 bases separating them. CDR3 DNA sequence: TGTGCCAGCAGTCCACCGGGACACTGGAACACTGAAGCTTTCTTT. As protein: CASSPPGHWNTEAFF.

This clonotype has at least ten counts. The chain uses TRBV20-1 and TRBJ2-3, with a possible D match to TRBD1 (5 bases). CDR1 and CDR2 (germline): DFQATT, SNEGSKA (reference sequence). V shed 2 bases and J shed 3 bases, with 15 bases lying between them. The CDR3 consists of 15 residues. For the CDR3, the DNA is TGCAGTGCTAGAAAGGGGCTAGGGGCAACAGATACGCAGTATTTT. It codes for CSARKGLGATDTQYF.

CDR3 sequence reads: CSARGPTQYF. For the CDR3, the DNA is TGCAGTGCTAGAGGCCCGACCCAGTACTTC. The V gene is TRBV20-1, the J gene TRBJ2-5; D not resolved. The CDR3 consists of 10 residues. Germline V gene data show CDR1 as DFQATT and CDR2 as SNEGSKA (reference sequence). Trimming left V 1 base short and J 7 bases short, with 4 bases between.

The chain uses TRBV5-1 and TRBJ2-6, with D possibly TRBD2 on 6 matching bases. Trimming removed 7 bases from V and 3 bases from J, with 20 bases in between. The CDR3 runs 17 residues. Germline-derived CDR1 and CDR2 are SGHRS and YFSETQ. The CDR3 spells CASPPGRDLNGANVLTF. The CDR3 DNA sequence: TGCGCCAGCCCACCCGGGCGGGATCTGAATGGGGCCAACGTCCTGACTTTC.

This clonotype was counted between two and nine times. This chain connects TRBV29-1 to TRBJ1-1; D is unclear. V was trimmed by 6 bases and J by 0 bases, leaving 8 bases between them. The CDR3 extends over 12 amino acids. The germline CDR1 and CDR2 sequences are SQVTM and ANQGSEA. The chain's CDR3 is CSVTRLNTEAFF. The CDR3 DNA follows: TGCAGCGTAACCCGTTTGAACACTGAAGCTTTCTTT.

This clonotype was found a few times. This chain joins TRBV11-3 and TRBJ2-3; tentative D call: TRBD2 (5 bases). V was clipped by 5 bases and J by 7 bases, with 10 bases between them. CDR1 SGHNT and CDR2 YENEEA come from the germline V gene. The CDR3 covers 12 residues. CDR3 DNA sequence: TGTGCCAGCAGCCTGTCGGGAAATACGCAGTATTTT. This encodes CASSLSGNTQYF.

This chain connects TRBV4-3 to TRBJ2-3; TRBD1 matches 8 bases. Germline CDR1 LGHNA, CDR2 YSLEER. The junction had 6 bases not matched to a gene; V was cut back by 4 bases and J by 6 bases. The CDR3 loop spans 14 amino acids. The CDR3 protein is CASSPRQGLDTQYF. The CDR3 region has the DNA TGCGCCAGCAGCCCTCGACAGGGGCTGGATACGCAGTATTTT.

The chain joins TRBV7-2 to TRBJ2-5; TRBD1 matches at 11 bases. V shed 5 bases, J shed 4 bases, and the junction held 9 bases outside the gene matches. The CDR3 runs to 16 residues. Germline CDR1 and CDR2: SGHTA and FQGNSA. The CDR3 loop reads CASSQLRTGGTETQYF. Here the CDR3 DNA reads TGTGCCAGCAGCCAGCTGAGGACAGGGGGCACAGAGACCCAGTACTTC.

J is TRBJ2-3 and V is TRBV2, with 8 bases lining up with TRBD1. Per the germline V gene, CDR1 is SNHLY and CDR2 is FYNNEI. V shed 10 bases and J 6 bases; nucleotides not matched to a gene: 9. The CDR3 contains 13 residues. CDR3 sequence reads: CAISTGEADTQYF. For the CDR3, the DNA is TGTGCCATCTCGACAGGGGAGGCCGATACGCAGTATTTT.

The table lists this clonotype with a few counts. The chain uses TRBV6-6 and TRBJ2-7; 13 nucleotides align to TRBD2. The germline V gene encodes CDR1 MNHNY and CDR2 SVGAGI (reference sequence). This CDR3 spans 14 amino acids. With 9 bases clipped from V and 6 bases from J, the junction kept 8 bases outside the gene matches. The CDR3 protein is CARGTSGDPSEQYV. The CDR3 bases are TGTGCCAGGGGGACTAGCGGGGACCCTTCCGAGCAGTACGTC.

The chain couples TRBV29-1 to TRBJ1-2; D gene uncertain. Trimming stripped 6 bases from V and 7 bases from J, with 15 bases between. The CDR3 is 12 residues long. CDR1 and CDR2 from the germline V gene are SQVTM and ANQGSEA. CDR3 region: CSVRLNSGGYTF. CDR3 DNA sequence: TGCAGCGTCCGACTCAACTCGGGTGGCTACACCTTC.

The rearrangement links TRBV6-1 to TRBJ2-5, with D perhaps given as TRBD1 or TRBD2 (5 bases each). Germline values: CDR1 MNHNS, CDR2 SASEGT. CDR3 length: 13 residues. Trimming cost V 6 bases and J 5 bases, with 13 bases left between them. CDR3 in DNA: TGTGCCAGCAGGAGGGACCCCCGGGAGACCCAGTACTTC. As protein: CASRRDPRETQYF.

The chain uses TRBV19 and TRBJ2-7, with D unclear. The CDR3 consists of 13 residues. Germline CDR1 reads LNHDA; CDR2 reads SQIVND (reference sequence). V was cut by 5 bases and J by 4 bases, with 12 bases left in between. The CDR3 bases are TGTGCCAGTAGTTCCAGACACGGGTACGAGCAGTACGTC. The encoded protein is CASSSRHGYEQYV.

The V call is TRBV6-5, the J call TRBJ1-2; 7 nucleotides match TRBD1. Losses at the gene ends were 4 bases for V and 7 bases for J; bases not matched to a gene: 6. The CDR3 contains 13 residues. Germline lookup yields CDR1 MNHEY and CDR2 SVGAGI. The CDR3 DNA is TGTGCCAGCAGTTCGACAGGGCGCGGTGGCTACACCTTC. This encodes CASSSTGRGGYTF.

This clonotype has more than one count but fewer than ten. The chain is built from TRBV24-1 and TRBJ1-6; perhaps TRBD1 as D (6 bases). Germline V CDR1 and CDR2: KGHDR, SFDVKD. This CDR3 comprises 16 residues. V was shortened by 2 bases and J by 8 bases, with 15 bases between the two germline ends. CDR3 nucleotides: TGTGCCACCAGTGATTCGTCGACAGGATTAGATTCACCCCTCCACTTT. Protein: CATSDSSTGLDSPLHF.